Shown below are 14 T cell receptor beta chains from a single sample sequenced in a study of blood T cell repertoires in COVID-19. Libraries were prepared by immunoSEQ multiplex PCR; TCRdb keeps only in-frame clonotypes and omits some of them. The table lists some 180,000 clones, more than 80% of them singletons. Source material: peripheral blood. Receptors originate from a woman aged 55-70 years with acute or convalescent COVID-19.

The V call is TRBV11-3, the J call TRBJ2-3; no firm D call. CDR3 length: 11 residues. Germline-derived CDR1 and CDR2 are SGHNT and YENEEA. Trimming took off 7 bases at V and 7 bases at J, with 9 bases between the two ends. The DNA for the CDR3 is TGTGCCAGCACGCAGAGGAATACGCAGTATTTT. Its protein product is CASTQRNTQYF.

This clone was recorded once. This rearrangement joins TRBV3-1 (or the pseudogene TRBV3-2) to TRBJ1-1; no definite D call. Trimming took off 4 bases at V and 1 base at J, with 4 bases between the two ends. This CDR3 contains 12 residues. Germline V lookup: CDR1 LGHDT, CDR2 YNNKEL (reference sequence). CDR3 nucleotide sequence: TGTGCCAGCAGCCTACAGAACACTGAAGCTTTCTTT. Protein sequence: CASSLQNTEAFF.

This clone was observed a few times. The gene calls are TRBV30 and TRBJ2-5; 11 bases match TRBD1. Germline loops: CDR1 GTSNPN, CDR2 SVGIG (reference sequence). The CDR3 extends over 15 amino acids. V gave up 2 bases and J gave up 6 bases; unmatched junction bases: 8. CDR3 DNA sequence: TGTGCCTGGAGTAACGGACAGGGGGCGCGGCAGACCCAGTACTTC. Its translation: CAWSNGQGARQTQYF.

This clone was seen only a few times. The chain has TRBV11-2 and TRBJ1-3; the D gene is possibly TRBD1 (5 bases). V was clipped by 3 bases and J by 2 bases, with 8 bases between them. Germline loops: CDR1 SGHAT, CDR2 FQNNGV. The CDR3 length is 14 residues. CDR3 loop: CASSFQGTGNTIYF. The CDR3 DNA sequence: TGTGCCAGCAGCTTTCAGGGTACTGGAAACACCATATATTTT.

The chain has TRBV9 and TRBJ1-1; no clear D gene. Germline values: CDR1 SGDLS, CDR2 YYNGEE. This CDR3 has 14 residues. Trimming removed 7 bases at V and 1 base at J, with 14 bases between. The CDR3: CASRPAGSNTEAFF. For the CDR3, the DNA is TGTGCCAGCCGCCCGGCGGGTTCGAACACTGAAGCTTTCTTT.

This clone has a single count. V and J are TRBV7-2 and TRBJ2-1, with TRBD2 matching 8 bases. Germline V lookup: CDR1 SGHTA, CDR2 FQGNSA. The CDR3 is 14 residues long. V trimming: 0 bases; J trimming: 6 bases; junction bases outside the gene matches: 1. The CDR3 DNA follows: TGTGCCAGCAGCTTAGCAAGCGGGAGCAATGAGCAGTTCTTC. This encodes CASSLASGSNEQFF.

The CDR3 nucleotides are TGTGCCAGCAATCCTCTAGCGGGGTTTGGGGATACGCAGTATTTT. Its translation: CASNPLAGFGDTQYF. The chain couples TRBV2 to TRBJ2-3; 9 bases match TRBD2. Germline assignment: CDR1 SNHLY and CDR2 FYNNEI. The CDR3 is 15 residues long. Trimming cost V 7 bases and J 6 bases; bases outside gene matches: 11.

The chain employs TRBV7-9 and TRBJ1-3; the match to TRBD1 covers 9 bases. V shed 5 bases, J shed 0 bases, and the junction held 14 bases outside the gene matches. The CDR3 has 19 amino acids. Germline-derived CDR1 and CDR2 are SEHNR and FQNEAQ (reference sequence). The CDR3 sequence: CASSRKIWDRDYSGNTIYF. The CDR3, as DNA: TGTGCCAGCAGCCGGAAAATCTGGGACAGGGATTACTCTGGAAACACCATATATTTT.

This chain's CDR3 is CASSEGRDRVFGGYTF. The DNA of the CDR3 is TGTGCCAGCAGTGAAGGAAGGGACAGGGTATTCGGGGGCTACACCTTC. The chain recombines TRBV6-1 with TRBJ1-2; TRBD1 aligns across 9 bases. V lost 1 base to trimming and J lost 8 bases; unmatched junction nucleotides: 11. Germline V gives CDR1 MNHNS, CDR2 SASEGT. CDR3 length: 16 amino acids.

The chain has TRBV27 and TRBJ1-1; no clear D. This CDR3 is 18 amino acids long. The germline V and J ends were trimmed by 4 bases and 0 bases, with 21 bases remaining between them. Germline assignment: CDR1 MNHEY and CDR2 SMNVEV (reference sequence). As DNA, the CDR3 is TGTGCCAGCAGTTCGATGACAAATACCGATCCCATGAACACTGAAGCTTTCTTT. Translation: CASSSMTNTDPMNTEAFF.

The gene calls are TRBV4-2 and TRBJ2-3; no reliable D call. Trimming took off 0 bases at V and 5 bases at J, with 9 bases between the two ends. The CDR3 sequence is 14 residues long. Germline assignment: CDR1 LGHNA and CDR2 YNFKEQ. CDR3 bases: TGTGCCAGCAGCCAAGAGGTGGTCGGAGATACGCAGTATTTT. This encodes CASSQEVVGDTQYF.

The CDR3 region has the DNA TGTGCCTGGAGTGCCCCCTCACCCGGGGTTACGCAGTATTTT. Its translation is CAWSAPSPGVTQYF. J is TRBJ2-3 and V is TRBV30; tentatively, D is TRBD2 (5 bases). This CDR3 is 14 amino acids long. Trimming removed 1 base from V and 8 bases from J, with 16 bases in between. Germline V gives CDR1 GTSNPN, CDR2 SVGIG (reference sequence). Complete variable domain (other parts from reference TRBV30 and TRBJ2-3): SQTIHQWPATLVQPVGSPLSLECTVEGTSNPNLYWYRQAAGRGLQLLFYSVGIGQISSEVPQNLSASRPQDRQFILSSKKLLLSDSGFYLCAWSAPSPGVTQYFGPGTRLTVL.

The rearrangement links TRBV6-6 to TRBJ2-7; D gene uncertain. Germline lookup yields CDR1 MNHNY and CDR2 SVGAGI (reference sequence). The CDR3 covers 14 residues. V lost 8 bases and J 2 bases, leaving 16 bases between the germline ends. Written as DNA, the CDR3 is TGTGCCAGCCGTCGCGTCGGGTCCCCCTACGAGCAGTACTTC. It is translated as CASRRVGSPYEQYF.

The J gene is TRBJ1-2, the V gene TRBV2, with 9 bases lining up with TRBD1. After removal of 6 bases from V and 1 base from J, the junction contained 6 bases not matched to a gene. CDR3 size: 15 residues. Per the germline V gene, CDR1 is SNHLY and CDR2 is FYNNEI. CDR3 nucleotides: TGTGCCAGCAGGCATCGACAGGGGGTTAACTATGGCTACACCTTC. Protein sequence: CASRHRQGVNYGYTF.